Listed below are T cell receptor beta chains from one sample, sequenced in a study of blood T cell repertoires in COVID-19. Clones were sequenced by immunoSEQ multiplex PCR, and TCRdb holds only the in-frame ones, with some missing. This sample has fewer than 300,000 clones, with around 78% found just once. The sequencing input was peripheral blood. The receptors were gathered from a woman aged 70-85 years with active or convalescent COVID-19. Each CDR3 is given with its conserved first and last residue. D genes are given only for firm matches. Clone size is stated in some rows and not others, as once, few, many or a class when expanded.

j_call: TRBJ2-7
clone_size: -
v_call: TRBV15
d_call: TRBD2
cdr3_aa: CATSREGGGSYEQYF
cdr3_nt: TGTGCCACCAGCAGAGAGGGCGGGGGATCCTACGAGCAGTACTTC

j_call: TRBJ2-5
clone_size: -
v_call: TRBV5-4
d_call: TRBD2
cdr3_aa: CASSSRLAGGVETQYF
cdr3_nt: TGTGCCAGCAGCTCCCGGCTAGCGGGAGGGGTAGAGACCCAGTACTTC

j_call: TRBJ2-7
clone_size: -
v_call: TRBV15
d_call: -
cdr3_aa: CATSRDRASEQYF
cdr3_nt: TGTGCCACCAGCAGAGATCGAGCGAGCGAGCAGTACTTC

j_call: TRBJ1-6
clone_size: -
v_call: TRBV5-4
d_call: TRBD1
cdr3_aa: CASSFPGQGRSPLHF
cdr3_nt: TGTGCCAGCAGCTTTCCGGGACAGGGTCGATCACCCCTCCACTTT

j_call: TRBJ1-1
clone_size: -
v_call: TRBV6-2/TRBV6-3
d_call: -
cdr3_aa: CASSWSGLTEAFF
cdr3_nt: TGTGCCAGCAGTTGGTCAGGGCTCACTGAAGCTTTCTTT

j_call: TRBJ2-7
clone_size: -
v_call: TRBV3-1/TRBV3-2
d_call: TRBD2
cdr3_aa: CASSPLAGARGEQYF
cdr3_nt: TGTGCCAGCAGCCCTTTAGCGGGGGCCCGCGGCGAGCAGTACTTC

j_call: TRBJ1-2
clone_size: once
v_call: TRBV9
d_call: -
cdr3_aa: CASSVLSTVNYGYTF
cdr3_nt: TGTGCCAGCAGCGTACTATCGACAGTTAACTATGGCTACACCTTC

j_call: TRBJ1-1
clone_size: -
v_call: TRBV7-2
d_call: -
cdr3_aa: CASSLRWAHTEAFF
cdr3_nt: TGTGCCAGCAGCCTCAGGTGGGCCCACACTGAAGCTTTCTTT

j_call: TRBJ1-1
clone_size: -
v_call: TRBV7-9
d_call: -
cdr3_aa: CASSLPIRSGRTEAFF
cdr3_nt: TGTGCCAGCAGCTTACCGATACGTTCTGGGCGCACTGAAGCTTTCTTT

j_call: TRBJ2-1
clone_size: -
v_call: TRBV3-1/TRBV3-2
d_call: TRBD2
cdr3_aa: CASSQIPHNRTSGGPAYNEQFF
cdr3_nt: TGTGCCAGCAGCCAGATCCCCCATAATAGGACTAGCGGGGGGCCCGCCTACAATGAGCAGTTCTTC

j_call: TRBJ1-4
clone_size: -
v_call: TRBV5-4
d_call: TRBD1
cdr3_aa: CASSLGAGSGGKKLFF
cdr3_nt: TGTGCCAGCAGCTTGGGAGCGGGGTCAGGGGGCAAAAAACTGTTTTTT

j_call: TRBJ2-3
clone_size: -
v_call: TRBV28
d_call: TRBD2
cdr3_aa: CASTWLAGGPTDTQYF
cdr3_nt: TGTGCCAGCACTTGGCTAGCGGGAGGGCCCACAGATACGCAGTATTTT

j_call: TRBJ1-2
clone_size: -
v_call: TRBV7-9
d_call: TRBD1
cdr3_aa: CASSLGQTNYGYTF
cdr3_nt: TGTGCCAGCAGCCTGGGACAGACCAACTATGGCTACACCTTC

j_call: TRBJ1-2
clone_size: -
v_call: TRBV27
d_call: -
cdr3_aa: CASTYSEGGGYTF
cdr3_nt: TGTGCCAGCACGTATTCGGAAGGGGGAGGCTACACCTTC

j_call: TRBJ1-6
clone_size: -
v_call: TRBV28
d_call: -
cdr3_aa: CASSPPGFTSPLHF
cdr3_nt: TGTGCCAGCAGTCCCCCAGGATTTACCTCACCCCTCCACTTT

j_call: TRBJ1-2
clone_size: -
v_call: TRBV5-1
d_call: TRBD1
cdr3_aa: CASSLGPGAGQGDGYTF
cdr3_nt: TGCGCCAGCAGCTTGGGTCCAGGCGCGGGACAGGGGGATGGCTACACCTTC

j_call: TRBJ2-3
clone_size: -
v_call: TRBV3-1/TRBV3-2
d_call: -
cdr3_aa: CASSQNRGNTQYF
cdr3_nt: TGTGCCAGCAGCCAAAATCGGGGGAATACGCAGTATTTT

j_call: TRBJ2-5
clone_size: -
v_call: TRBV2
d_call: -
cdr3_aa: CASRENRERETQYF
cdr3_nt: TGTGCCAGCAGGGAAAACAGGGAGCGGGAGACCCAGTACTTC

j_call: TRBJ1-1
clone_size: -
v_call: TRBV13
d_call: TRBD1
cdr3_aa: CASSWGQGAKEAFF
cdr3_nt: TGTGCCAGCAGCTGGGGACAGGGGGCAAAAGAAGCTTTCTTT

j_call: TRBJ2-2
clone_size: -
v_call: TRBV5-1
d_call: -
cdr3_aa: CASSIRVNGELFF
cdr3_nt: TGCGCCAGCAGCATCAGGGTTAACGGGGAGCTGTTTTTT

j_call: TRBJ1-5
clone_size: -
v_call: TRBV3-1/TRBV3-2
d_call: -
cdr3_aa: CASSQPGEQPQHF
cdr3_nt: TGTGCCAGCAGCCAACCAGGGGAACAGCCCCAGCATTTT

j_call: TRBJ1-1
clone_size: -
v_call: TRBV12-5
d_call: -
cdr3_aa: CASGLITGPGTEAFF
cdr3_nt: TGTGCTAGTGGTTTGATTACAGGGCCCGGCACTGAAGCTTTCTTT

j_call: TRBJ2-3
clone_size: -
v_call: TRBV5-1
d_call: TRBD1
cdr3_aa: CASSPGQGGGDTQYF
cdr3_nt: TGCGCCAGCAGCCCGGGACAGGGTGGGGGAGATACGCAGTATTTT

j_call: TRBJ1-4
clone_size: -
v_call: TRBV30
d_call: -
cdr3_aa: CACHPRERNEKLFF
cdr3_nt: TGTGCCTGTCACCCGAGGGAGAGGAATGAAAAACTGTTTTTT

j_call: TRBJ1-2
clone_size: -
v_call: TRBV4-3
d_call: -
cdr3_aa: CASSQEVEGSWGYTF
cdr3_nt: TGCGCCAGCAGCCAAGAGGTCGAGGGCAGCTGGGGCTACACCTTC

j_call: TRBJ1-4
clone_size: -
v_call: TRBV7-2
d_call: TRBD1
cdr3_aa: CASSLSSGGEGEKLFF
cdr3_nt: TGTGCCAGCAGCTTATCTTCAGGGGGTGAGGGTGAAAAACTGTTTTTT

j_call: TRBJ1-5
clone_size: -
v_call: TRBV10-3
d_call: -
cdr3_aa: CAIKRDTAEAQPQHF
cdr3_nt: TGTGCCATCAAGAGGGATACAGCGGAGGCTCAGCCCCAGCATTTT

j_call: TRBJ2-2
clone_size: -
v_call: TRBV2
d_call: TRBD2
cdr3_aa: CASSAISGGMNTGELFF
cdr3_nt: TGTGCCAGCAGTGCCATTAGCGGGGGAATGAACACCGGGGAGCTGTTTTTT

j_call: TRBJ1-3
clone_size: -
v_call: TRBV6-5
d_call: -
cdr3_aa: CASSREGNTIYF
cdr3_nt: TGTGCCAGCAGCCGGGAAGGAAACACCATATATTTT

j_call: TRBJ2-3
clone_size: -
v_call: TRBV11-3
d_call: TRBD2
cdr3_aa: CASSLDGGSLADTQYF
cdr3_nt: TGTGCCAGCAGCTTAGATGGCGGGAGTTTAGCAGATACGCAGTATTTT

j_call: TRBJ2-7
clone_size: once
v_call: TRBV18
d_call: TRBD1
cdr3_aa: CASSPGQGSENEQYF
cdr3_nt: TGTGCCAGCTCACCTGGACAGGGAAGTGAAAACGAGCAGTACTTC

j_call: TRBJ1-6
clone_size: -
v_call: TRBV4-3
d_call: TRBD1
cdr3_aa: CASSQQPDRGLQSPLHF
cdr3_nt: TGCGCCAGCAGCCAACAACCGGACAGGGGGCTACAATCACCCCTCCACTTT

j_call: TRBJ1-5
clone_size: -
v_call: TRBV20-1
d_call: -
cdr3_aa: CSASTGPSNQPQHF
cdr3_nt: TGCAGTGCTAGTACAGGGCCTTCCAATCAGCCCCAGCATTTT

j_call: TRBJ1-6
clone_size: -
v_call: TRBV2
d_call: -
cdr3_aa: CASSEAGRDSPLHF
cdr3_nt: TGTGCCAGCAGTGAGGCAGGGAGGGATTCACCCCTCCACTTT

j_call: TRBJ1-3
clone_size: -
v_call: TRBV4-2
d_call: -
cdr3_aa: CASSQDQARMGGGGNTIYF
cdr3_nt: TGTGCCAGCAGCCAAGATCAAGCCCGGATGGGGGGGGGAGGAAACACCATATATTTT

j_call: TRBJ1-2
clone_size: -
v_call: TRBV2
d_call: -
cdr3_aa: CASSRTGWGYGYTF
cdr3_nt: TGTGCCAGCAGTAGAACAGGGTGGGGCTATGGCTACACCTTC

j_call: TRBJ1-1
clone_size: -
v_call: TRBV5-1
d_call: -
cdr3_aa: CASRGQPNTEAFF
cdr3_nt: TGCGCCAGCAGGGGACAACCGAACACTGAAGCTTTCTTT

j_call: TRBJ1-2
clone_size: -
v_call: TRBV18
d_call: TRBD1
cdr3_aa: CASSKSTGDLGYTF
cdr3_nt: TGTGCCAGCTCCAAATCGACAGGGGATTTAGGCTACACCTTC

j_call: TRBJ2-5
clone_size: -
v_call: TRBV19
d_call: TRBD2
cdr3_aa: CASSLGTSVQETQYF
cdr3_nt: TGTGCCAGTAGTCTCGGGACTAGCGTTCAAGAGACCCAGTACTTC

j_call: TRBJ1-1
clone_size: few
v_call: TRBV7-2
d_call: -
cdr3_aa: CASSFEVGRSKEAFF
cdr3_nt: TGTGCCAGCAGCTTTGAAGTGGGGCGATCGAAAGAAGCTTTCTTT

j_call: TRBJ1-1
clone_size: -
v_call: TRBV5-4
d_call: -
cdr3_aa: CASSEPDSTEAFF
cdr3_nt: TGTGCCAGCAGCGAGCCAGACTCCACTGAAGCTTTCTTT

j_call: TRBJ1-1
clone_size: -
v_call: TRBV2
d_call: -
cdr3_aa: CASSVHSNTEAFF
cdr3_nt: TGTGCCAGCAGTGTCCACAGTAACACTGAAGCTTTCTTT

j_call: TRBJ2-7
clone_size: -
v_call: TRBV9
d_call: -
cdr3_aa: CASSAQGGLVTEQYF
cdr3_nt: TGTGCCAGCAGCGCGCAAGGAGGATTGGTTACGGAGCAGTACTTC

j_call: TRBJ1-2
clone_size: few
v_call: TRBV12-3/TRBV12-4
d_call: TRBD1
cdr3_aa: CASTLDRGLGYTF
cdr3_nt: TGTGCCAGCACCTTGGACAGGGGGCTCGGCTACACCTTC

j_call: TRBJ1-2
clone_size: -
v_call: TRBV7-2
d_call: TRBD1
cdr3_aa: CASSLGTRTGFYGYTF
cdr3_nt: TGTGCCAGCAGCTTAGGGACAAGGACAGGGTTCTATGGCTACACCTTC

j_call: TRBJ2-7
clone_size: -
v_call: TRBV7-9
d_call: TRBD2
cdr3_aa: CASSQPTSGGSYEQYF
cdr3_nt: TGTGCCAGCAGCCAACCTACTAGCGGGGGCTCCTACGAGCAGTACTTC

j_call: TRBJ1-5
clone_size: -
v_call: TRBV28
d_call: -
cdr3_aa: CASSLLTEYSNQPQHF
cdr3_nt: TGTGCCAGCAGCTTACTAACGGAGTATAGCAATCAGCCCCAGCATTTT